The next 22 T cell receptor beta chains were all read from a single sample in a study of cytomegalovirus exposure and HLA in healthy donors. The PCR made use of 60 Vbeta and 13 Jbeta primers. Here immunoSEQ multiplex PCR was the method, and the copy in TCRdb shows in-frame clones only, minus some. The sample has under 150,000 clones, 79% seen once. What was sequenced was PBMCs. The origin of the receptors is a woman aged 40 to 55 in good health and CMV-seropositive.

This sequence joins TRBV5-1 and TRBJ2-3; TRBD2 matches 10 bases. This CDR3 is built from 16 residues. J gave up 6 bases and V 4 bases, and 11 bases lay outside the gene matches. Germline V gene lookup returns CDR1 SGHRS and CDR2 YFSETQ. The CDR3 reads CASSQLLAGGRDTQYF. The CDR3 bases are TGCGCCAGCAGCCAACTCTTAGCGGGGGGTCGGGATACGCAGTATTTT.

The CDR3 DNA reads as TGTGCCAGCAGCGTTGGGCTGGTGGACACTGAAGCTTTCTTT. This sequence encodes CASSVGLVDTEAFF. V gene TRBV5-4 combines with J gene TRBJ1-1; D is ambiguous. Germline-derived CDR1 and CDR2 are SGHNT and YYREEE (reference sequence). Trimming took 4 bases from V and 3 from J, leaving 13 bases between them. This CDR3 has 14 residues.

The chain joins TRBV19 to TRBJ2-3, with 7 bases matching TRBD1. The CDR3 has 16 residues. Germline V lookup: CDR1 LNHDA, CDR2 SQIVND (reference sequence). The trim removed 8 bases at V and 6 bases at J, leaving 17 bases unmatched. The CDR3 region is CASSKATEGAADTQYF. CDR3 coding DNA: TGTGCCAGTTCCAAGGCCACTGAGGGGGCGGCCGATACGCAGTATTTT.

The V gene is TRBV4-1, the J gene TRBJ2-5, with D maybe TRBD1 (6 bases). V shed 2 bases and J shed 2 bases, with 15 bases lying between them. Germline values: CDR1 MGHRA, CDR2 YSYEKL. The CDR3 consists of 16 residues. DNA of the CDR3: TGCGCCAGCAGCCAAAGGGGGTCTTCCTTTCAAGAGACCCAGTACTTC. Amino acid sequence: CASSQRGSSFQETQYF.

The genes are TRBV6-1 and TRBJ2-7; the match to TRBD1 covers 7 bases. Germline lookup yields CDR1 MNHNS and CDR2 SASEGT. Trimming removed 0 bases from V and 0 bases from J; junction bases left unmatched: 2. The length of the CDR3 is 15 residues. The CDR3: CASSEAAGGSYEQYF. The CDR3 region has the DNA TGTGCCAGCAGTGAAGCGGCAGGGGGCTCCTACGAGCAGTACTTC.

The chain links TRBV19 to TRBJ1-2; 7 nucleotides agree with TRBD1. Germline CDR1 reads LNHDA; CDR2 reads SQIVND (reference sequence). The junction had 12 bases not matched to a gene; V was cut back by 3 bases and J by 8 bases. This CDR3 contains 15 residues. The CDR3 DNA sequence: TGTGCCAGTAGTATCCCGGGACAGCCCACGGGAGGCTACACCTTC. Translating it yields CASSIPGQPTGGYTF.

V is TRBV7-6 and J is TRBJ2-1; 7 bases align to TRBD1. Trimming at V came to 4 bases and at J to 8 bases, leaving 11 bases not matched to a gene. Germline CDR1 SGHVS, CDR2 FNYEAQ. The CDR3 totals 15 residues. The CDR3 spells CASSSDRVTVDEQFF. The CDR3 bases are TGTGCCAGCAGCTCCGACAGGGTAACTGTCGATGAGCAGTTCTTC.

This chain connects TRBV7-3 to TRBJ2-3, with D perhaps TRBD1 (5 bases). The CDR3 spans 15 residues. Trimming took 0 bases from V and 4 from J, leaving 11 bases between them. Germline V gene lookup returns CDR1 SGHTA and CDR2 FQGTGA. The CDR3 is CASSLTTDSSDTQYF. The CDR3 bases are TGTGCCAGCAGCTTAACGACCGACAGCTCAGATACGCAGTATTTT.

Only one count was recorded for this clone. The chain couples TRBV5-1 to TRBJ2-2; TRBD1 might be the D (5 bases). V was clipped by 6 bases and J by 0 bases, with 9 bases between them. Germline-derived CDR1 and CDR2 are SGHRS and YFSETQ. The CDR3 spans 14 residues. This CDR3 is CASTDRANTGELFF. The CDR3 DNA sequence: TGCGCCAGCACAGACAGAGCGAACACCGGGGAGCTGTTTTTT. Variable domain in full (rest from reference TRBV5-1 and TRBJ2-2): KAGVTQTPRYLIKTRGQQVTLSCSPISGHRSVSWYQQTPGQGLQFLFEYFSETQRNKGNFPGRFSGRQFSNSRSEMNVSTLELGDSALYLCASTDRANTGELFFGEGSRLTVL.

CDR3 loop: CASSFGRGYNSPLHF. DNA of the CDR3: TGTGCCAGCAGTTTCGGCAGGGGCTATAATTCACCCCTCCACTTT. The chain recombines TRBV27 with TRBJ1-6, with D maybe TRBD1 (6 bases). CDR1 is MNHEY and CDR2 is SMNVEV in the germline V gene (reference sequence). This CDR3 is built from 15 residues. The ends were cut back, 3 bases at V and 3 bases at J, with 9 bases in the middle.

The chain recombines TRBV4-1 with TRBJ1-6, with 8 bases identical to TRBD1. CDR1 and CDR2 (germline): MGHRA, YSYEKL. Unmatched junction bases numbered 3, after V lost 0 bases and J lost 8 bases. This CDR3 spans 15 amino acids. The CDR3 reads CASSQEAGGYSPLHF. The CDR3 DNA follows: TGCGCCAGCAGCCAAGAGGCAGGGGGCTATTCACCCCTCCACTTT.

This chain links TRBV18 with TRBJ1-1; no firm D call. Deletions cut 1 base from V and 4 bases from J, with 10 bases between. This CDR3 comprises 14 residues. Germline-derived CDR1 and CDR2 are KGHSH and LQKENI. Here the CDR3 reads CASSPLGVSTEAFF. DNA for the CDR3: TGTGCCAGCTCACCACTCGGGGTGAGCACTGAAGCTTTCTTT.

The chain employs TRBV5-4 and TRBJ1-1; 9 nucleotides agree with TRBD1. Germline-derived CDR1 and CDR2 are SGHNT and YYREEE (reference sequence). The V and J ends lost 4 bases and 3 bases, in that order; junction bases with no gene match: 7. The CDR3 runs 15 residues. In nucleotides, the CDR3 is TGTGCCAGCAGCGGGACAGGGCATTCGGACACTGAAGCTTTCTTT. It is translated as CASSGTGHSDTEAFF.

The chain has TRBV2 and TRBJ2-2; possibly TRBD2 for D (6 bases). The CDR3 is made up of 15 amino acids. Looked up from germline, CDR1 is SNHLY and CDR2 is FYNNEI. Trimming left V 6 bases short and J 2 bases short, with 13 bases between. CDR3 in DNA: TGTGCCAGCAGCGAGGGACTTCTTAACACCGGGGAGCTGTTTTTT. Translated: CASSEGLLNTGELFF.

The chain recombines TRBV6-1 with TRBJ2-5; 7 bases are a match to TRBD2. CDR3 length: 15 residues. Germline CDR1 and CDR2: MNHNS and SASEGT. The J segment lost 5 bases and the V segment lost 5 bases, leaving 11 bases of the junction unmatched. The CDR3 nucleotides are TGTGCCAGCAGTAAGGGGACTATCGGCGGGGAGACCCAGTACTTC. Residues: CASSKGTIGGETQYF.

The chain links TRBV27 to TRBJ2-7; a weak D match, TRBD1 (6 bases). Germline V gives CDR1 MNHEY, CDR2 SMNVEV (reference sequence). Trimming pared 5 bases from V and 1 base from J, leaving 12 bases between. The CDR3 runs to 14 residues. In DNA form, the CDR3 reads TGTGCCAGCAGTCGATCCGGACAGTCCTACGAGCAGTACTTC. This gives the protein CASSRSGQSYEQYF.

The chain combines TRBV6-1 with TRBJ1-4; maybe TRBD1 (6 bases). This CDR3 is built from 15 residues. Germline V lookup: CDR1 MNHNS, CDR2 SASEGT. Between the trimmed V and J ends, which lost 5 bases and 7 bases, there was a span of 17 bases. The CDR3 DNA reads TGTGCCAGCAGTCAAAGGGGGGGGCTGGGTGAAAAACTGTTTTTT. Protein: CASSQRGGLGEKLFF.

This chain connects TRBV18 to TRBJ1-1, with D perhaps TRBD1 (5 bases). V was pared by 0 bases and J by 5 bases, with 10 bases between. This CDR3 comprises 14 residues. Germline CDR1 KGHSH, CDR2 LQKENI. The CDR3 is CASSPPGVATEAFF. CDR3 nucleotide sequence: TGTGCCAGCTCACCACCAGGGGTAGCAACTGAAGCTTTCTTT.

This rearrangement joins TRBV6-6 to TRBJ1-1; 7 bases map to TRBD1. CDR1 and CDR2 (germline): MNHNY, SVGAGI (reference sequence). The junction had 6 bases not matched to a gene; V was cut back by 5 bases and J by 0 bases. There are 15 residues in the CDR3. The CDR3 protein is CASSDNRGLNTEAFF. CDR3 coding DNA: TGTGCCAGCAGTGATAACAGGGGCCTGAACACTGAAGCTTTCTTT.

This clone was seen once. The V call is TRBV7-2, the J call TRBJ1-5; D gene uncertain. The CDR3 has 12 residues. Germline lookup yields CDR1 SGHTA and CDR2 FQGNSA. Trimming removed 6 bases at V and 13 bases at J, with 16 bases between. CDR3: CASSSQANSQHF. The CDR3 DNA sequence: TGTGCCAGCAGTTCGCAGGCGAACTCTCAGCATTTT.

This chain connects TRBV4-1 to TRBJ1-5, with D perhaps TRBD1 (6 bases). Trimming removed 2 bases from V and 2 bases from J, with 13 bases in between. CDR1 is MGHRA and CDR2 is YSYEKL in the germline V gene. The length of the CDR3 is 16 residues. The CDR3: CASSQRQEDGNQPQHF. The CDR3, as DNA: TGCGCCAGCAGCCAAAGACAGGAGGACGGCAATCAGCCCCAGCATTTT.

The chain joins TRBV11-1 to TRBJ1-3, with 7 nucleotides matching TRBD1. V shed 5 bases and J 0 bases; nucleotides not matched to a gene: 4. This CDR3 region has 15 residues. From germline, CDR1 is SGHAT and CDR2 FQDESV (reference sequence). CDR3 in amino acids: CASSVDRSSGNTIYF. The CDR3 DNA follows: TGTGCCAGCAGCGTGGACAGGAGCTCTGGAAACACCATATATTTT.